This entry lists 15 T cell receptor beta chains sequenced from one sample in a study of cytomegalovirus exposure and HLA in healthy donors. Vbeta (60) and Jbeta (13) primers were used in the PCR. Using immunoSEQ multiplex PCR, the repertoire was profiled, and TCRdb retains in-frame clones only, with some absent. The sample holds under 200,000 clones, about 80% seen once. Sequenced sample: PBMCs. The source is a girl between 10 and 17 years old in good health and CMV-seropositive.

In its sample, this clone was seen a few times. The rearrangement joins TRBV12-5 to TRBJ2-2; D may be TRBD1 (6 bases). Trimming removed 1 base at V and 8 bases at J, with 8 bases between. The germline V gene has CDR1 LGHNT and CDR2 FRNRAP. The CDR3 has 13 residues. CDR3 residues: CASGLGGTGELFF. For the CDR3, the DNA is TGTGCTAGTGGTTTGGGGGGGACAGGGGAGCTGTTTTTT.

This chain links TRBV5-6 with TRBJ2-2; 7 nucleotides line up with TRBD2. Germline values: CDR1 SGHDT, CDR2 YYEEEE. The J segment lost 6 bases and the V segment lost 4 bases, leaving 6 bases of the junction unmatched. The CDR3 extends over 14 amino acids. CDR3 region: CASSDITSAGELFF. In nucleotides, the CDR3 is TGTGCCAGCAGCGATATCACTAGCGCCGGGGAGCTGTTTTTT.

This chain links TRBV28 with TRBJ2-7; the match to TRBD1 covers 9 bases. The CDR3 runs to 14 residues. Unmatched junction bases numbered 5, after V lost 5 bases and J lost 3 bases. In germline, CDR1 is MDHEN, CDR2 SYDVKM. The CDR3 here is CASSPWGQGYEQYF. The CDR3 nucleotides read TGTGCCAGCAGTCCTTGGGGACAGGGCTACGAGCAGTACTTC.

V gene TRBV6-5 combines with J gene TRBJ1-2; weak D call: TRBD1 (6 bases). The CDR3 length is 14 residues. Trimming left V 7 bases short and J 1 base short, with 13 bases between. Germline CDR1 reads MNHEY; CDR2 reads SVGAGI. This CDR3 reads CASTRTARNYGYTF. In DNA form, the CDR3 reads TGTGCCAGCACTCGGACAGCACGTAACTATGGCTACACCTTC.

The chain has TRBV7-9 and TRBJ1-4; D perhaps matches TRBD1 (5 bases). The V gene's germline CDR1 is SEHNR and CDR2 FQNEAQ (reference sequence). Trimming cost V 2 bases and J 7 bases, with 14 bases left between them. The CDR3 covers 15 residues. The CDR3 sequence is CASSLWSGRGEKLFF. As DNA, the CDR3 is TGTGCCAGCAGCTTATGGTCAGGGCGGGGTGAAAAACTGTTTTTT.

The chain is built from TRBV6-6 and TRBJ2-5; D not certain. Deletions cut 4 bases from V and 5 bases from J, with 17 bases between. Germline V gene sequence: CDR1 MNHNY, CDR2 SVGAGI (reference sequence). The CDR3 spans 15 residues. The CDR3 DNA follows: TGTGCCAGCAGTTTGGTCGACACCCTAAGGGAGACCCAGTACTTC. Residues: CASSLVDTLRETQYF.

The count of this clone is one. The V gene is TRBV28, the J gene TRBJ2-1; the match to TRBD2 covers 8 bases. The J segment lost 4 bases and the V segment lost 8 bases, leaving 10 bases of the junction unmatched. The CDR3 is made up of 15 amino acids. Germline values: CDR1 MDHEN, CDR2 SYDVKM. CDR3 in DNA: TGTGCCAGCTGCCCCGGGGGGGGGATTTACAATGAGCAGTTCTTC. Its protein is CASCPGGGIYNEQFF.

The chain links TRBV21-1 to TRBJ1-5. TRBV21-1 is a pseudogene. The CDR3 has 16 residues. The DNA for the CDR3 is TGTGCCAGCAGCAAAAAATCGATGGAGGGGCATCAGCCCCAGCATTTT. Encoded protein: CASSKKSMEGHQPQHF.

The chain employs TRBV16 and TRBJ2-3; D not certain. Trimming removed 4 bases from V and 11 bases from J, with 19 bases in between. CDR3 length equals 14 residues. The germline CDR1 and CDR2 sequences are KGHSY and FQNENV. CDR3 coding DNA: TGTGCCAGCAGCCTAAGTATCCGCTACGATGAGCAGTATTTT. Protein: CASSLSIRYDEQYF. Filled out from reference TRBV16 and TRBJ2-3, the complete variable domain reads GEEVAQTPKHLVRGEGQKAKLYCAPIKGHSYVFWYQQVLKNEFKFLISFQNENVFDETGMPKERFSAKCLPNSPCSLEIQATKLEDSAVYFCASSLSIRYDEQYFGPGTRLTVL.

V and J are TRBV28 and TRBJ2-1; possibly TRBD2 for D (6 bases). CDR1 is MDHEN, CDR2 SYDVKM, per germline. V was cut by 7 bases and J by 10 bases, with 11 bases left in between. The CDR3 sequence is 11 residues long. CDR3 loop: CASTKAGEQFF. The CDR3 nucleotides are TGTGCCAGCACCAAGGCGGGGGAGCAGTTCTTC.

The gene calls are TRBV30 and TRBJ1-1, with D perhaps matching TRBD1 (6 bases). Trimming pared 5 bases from V and 0 bases from J, leaving 7 bases between. The CDR3 runs 12 residues. Per germline, CDR1 GTSNPN and CDR2 SVGIG (reference sequence). CDR3 protein: CAWGTMNTEAFF. DNA for the CDR3: TGTGCCTGGGGGACAATGAACACTGAAGCTTTCTTT.

This sequence joins TRBV29-1 and TRBJ1-1; D perhaps matches TRBD1 (6 bases). The CDR3 spans 13 residues. Per germline, CDR1 SQVTM and CDR2 ANQGSEA. Trimming removed 4 bases at V and 0 bases at J, with 9 bases between. The CDR3 protein is CSVVTGMNTEAFF. In DNA form, the CDR3 reads TGCAGCGTTGTAACAGGGATGAACACTGAAGCTTTCTTT.

This chain links TRBV7-9 with TRBJ2-2, with D possibly being TRBD1 (7 bases). The CDR3 is 15 residues long. The V gene's germline CDR1 is SEHNR and CDR2 FQNEAQ (reference sequence). V dropped 7 bases and J dropped 4 bases, with 16 bases sitting between them. In nucleotides, the CDR3 is TGTGCCAGCAAAGTCCGGCAGGGGGGCACCGGGGAGCTGTTTTTT. Its protein product is CASKVRQGGTGELFF.

The rearrangement links TRBV2 to TRBJ1-5; TRBD1 is a possible D gene (5 bases). Looked up from germline, CDR1 is SNHLY and CDR2 is FYNNEI. V was trimmed by 5 bases and J by 1 base, leaving 24 bases between them. The length of the CDR3 is 19 residues. In DNA form, the CDR3 reads TGTGCCAGCAGTTTCCCCGATCCCCCAGGGCTGGGGAGCAATCAGCCCCAGCATTTT. Translated, it gives CASSFPDPPGLGSNQPQHF.

This chain connects TRBV30 to TRBJ2-1, with 9 bases identical to TRBD2. Germline V gene lookup returns CDR1 GTSNPN and CDR2 SVGIG (reference sequence). The CDR3 is made up of 14 amino acids. V was pared by 2 bases and J by 6 bases, with 5 bases of the junction left unmatched. In DNA, the CDR3 is TGTGCCTGGAGTAGGGCTAGCGGGATCAATGAGCAGTTCTTC. This translates into CAWSRASGINEQFF.